Given below is one T cell receptor beta chain in context. With 5 bases removed from V and 3 bases from J, the gap between germline ends came to 12 bases. This CDR3 has 14 residues. In germline, CDR1 is MNHNY, CDR2 SVGAGI (reference sequence). How the authors handled the data: Reference gene primer amplification gave estimated nucleated cell counts. This table comes from immunoSEQ multiplex PCR, and its TCRdb copy is limited to in-frame clones, with some not included. Clone size and the V and J calls come from that table; the DNA yielded D and trimming. The sample consists of about 120,000 clones, approximately 80% of them appearing once. This sample was taken from a study of blood T cell repertoires in COVID-19. Study-wide context: Acute-phase and convalescent COVID-19 samples originated in the United States, Italy and Spain. From T cells, B-cell-depleted T cells, or PBMCs came the material, which was cDNA or gDNA.

The chain recombines TRBV6-6 with TRBJ2-3; tentative D call: TRBD2 (7 bases). Sequenced sample: peripheral blood. The receptor's source is a man in his 70s with acute or convalescent COVID-19. CDR3 loop: CASSAGGQTDTQYF. CDR3 nucleotides: TGTGCCAGCAGTGCCGGGGGGCAAACAGATACGCAGTATTTT.